Following are 8 T cell receptor beta chains from one sample sequenced in a study of blood T cell repertoires in COVID-19. Produced via immunoSEQ multiplex PCR; TCRdb's table is partial and in-frame only. The sample holds roughly 40,000 clones, nearly 80% seen once. Sequencing input: peripheral blood. These receptors originate from a man aged 65-85 years with acute or convalescent COVID-19.

The chain is built from TRBV4-2 and TRBJ1-1; TRBD1 agrees at 8 bases. The germline V gene has CDR1 LGHNA and CDR2 YNFKEQ. With V trimmed by 4 bases and J by 3 bases, 4 bases remained unmatched. This CDR3 region has 14 residues. Here the CDR3 reads CASSRRQGHTEAFF. The CDR3, as DNA: TGTGCCAGCAGCCGTCGACAGGGGCACACTGAAGCTTTCTTT.

V is TRBV30 and J is TRBJ2-7, with D perhaps TRBD1 (5 bases). V gave up 1 base and J gave up 9 bases, with 19 bases separating them. Germline loops: CDR1 GTSNPN, CDR2 SVGIG (reference sequence). CDR3 length equals 14 residues. CDR3 residues: CAWSGTRKGNWQYF. The CDR3 DNA sequence: TGTGCCTGGAGTGGGACAAGGAAAGGCAATTGGCAGTACTTC. Complete variable domain (other parts from reference TRBV30 and TRBJ2-7): SQTIHQWPATLVQPVGSPLSLECTVEGTSNPNLYWYRQAAGRGLQLLFYSVGIGQISSEVPQNLSASRPQDRQFILSSKKLLLSDSGFYLCAWSGTRKGNWQYFGPGTRLTVT.

This chain uses TRBV6-2 or TRBV6-3 with TRBJ1-2, with 7 bases lining up with TRBD1. V shed 2 bases and J 4 bases; nucleotides not matched to a gene: 4. The CDR3 covers 14 residues. The germline CDR1 and CDR2 sequences are MNHEY and SVGEGT. CDR3 coding DNA: TGTGCCAGCAGTTACGGAGGGGGCTCCTATGGCTACACCTTC. Its translation: CASSYGGGSYGYTF.

The chain uses TRBV5-4 and TRBJ2-1, with 11 bases matching TRBD2. CDR1 and CDR2 from the germline V gene are SGHNT and YYREEE (reference sequence). The V gene end was trimmed by 4 bases and the J gene end by 8 bases; junction bases not matched to a gene: 8. This CDR3 contains 15 residues. The CDR3 region is CASSLSGGGQYEQFF. The CDR3 DNA follows: TGTGCCAGCAGCCTTAGCGGGGGGGGCCAATATGAGCAGTTCTTC.

The chain couples TRBV9 to TRBJ2-2; TRBD1 matches 7 bases. Germline V gene lookup returns CDR1 SGDLS and CDR2 YYNGEE. V lost 2 bases, J lost 1 base, and 2 bases stayed unmatched. CDR3 length: 15 residues. The CDR3 protein is CASSVGTVNTGELFF. CDR3 DNA: TGTGCCAGCAGCGTTGGGACAGTGAACACCGGGGAGCTGTTTTTT.

The gene calls are TRBV4-3 and TRBJ1-2, with TRBD1 as a possible D gene (5 bases). V was trimmed by 0 bases and J by 8 bases, leaving 10 bases between them. Germline V lookup: CDR1 LGHNA, CDR2 YSLEER. The CDR3 runs 13 residues. CDR3 coding DNA: TGCGCCAGCAGCCAAGATCGGGGGGGAGGCTACACCTTC. Protein sequence: CASSQDRGGGYTF.

The chain has TRBV4-3 and TRBJ1-5; TRBD1 agrees at 8 bases. The germline CDR1 and CDR2 sequences are LGHNA and YSLEER. After removal of 3 bases from V and 4 bases from J, the junction contained 5 bases not matched to a gene. CDR3 length equals 15 residues. The DNA for the CDR3 is TGCGCCAGCAGCCATGGACAGGGAGGGAATCAGCCCCAGCATTTT. Its translation: CASSHGQGGNQPQHF.

This clone was seen a single time. Written as DNA, the CDR3 is TGTGCCAGTAGTGGGGTACTACAGGGTTTCAACGAGCAGTACTTC. Protein product: CASSGVLQGFNEQYF. This rearrangement joins TRBV19 to TRBJ2-7, with D maybe TRBD1 (6 bases). CDR1 and CDR2 (germline): LNHDA, SQIVND (reference sequence). This CDR3 contains 15 residues. Trimming took 5 bases from V and 5 from J, leaving 19 bases between them.